The 24 T cell receptor beta chains below come from one sample, sequenced in a study of glioma-infiltrating T cells after dendritic cell vaccination. Time point reported: after dendritic cell vaccination, including at tumor progression/relapse. Produced via immunoSEQ multiplex PCR; TCRdb's table is partial and in-frame only. Here the sample spans some 78,000 clones, 85% being singletons. This specimen consisted of blood, obtained after dendritic cell vaccination. The receptors stem from a human donor with glioblastoma.

The sample holds a few counts of this clone. The V call is TRBV2, the J call TRBJ2-3; D unresolved. The CDR3 length is 12 residues. Trimming cost V 1 base and J 7 bases, with 6 bases left between them. Germline CDR1 reads SNHLY; CDR2 reads FYNNEI. CDR3 protein: CASSEDTNTQYF. DNA of the CDR3: TGTGCCAGCAGTGAAGACACCAATACGCAGTATTTT.

This chain links TRBV6-4 with TRBJ1-4, with 10 bases identical to TRBD1. After removal of 11 bases from V and 7 bases from J, the junction contained 10 bases not matched to a gene. Germline V gene sequence: CDR1 MRHNA, CDR2 SNTAGT. The CDR3 has 14 amino acids. The CDR3 DNA reads as TGTGCCGGAGGGAGACAGGGGGCCGGTGAAAAACTGTTTTTT. Translation: CAGGRQGAGEKLFF.

The genes are TRBV4-2 and TRBJ2-3, with 8 bases that match TRBD2. Per the germline V gene, CDR1 is LGHNA and CDR2 is YNFKEQ. The CDR3 is 16 residues long. The V gene end was trimmed by 2 bases and the J gene end by 1 base; junction bases not matched to a gene: 5. The CDR3 region has the DNA TGTGCCAGCAGCCAAACACTAGCGGCCCGCACAGATACGCAGTATTTT. Translation: CASSQTLAARTDTQYF.

J is TRBJ1-1 and V is TRBV28, with D possibly TRBD1 on 5 matching bases. The V end was cut by 11 bases, the J end by 7 bases, with 20 bases between. Germline V gives CDR1 MDHEN, CDR2 SYDVKM. This CDR3 region has 13 residues. CDR3 sequence reads: CAGKEGLRGEAFF. The CDR3 region has the DNA TGTGCCGGAAAGGAGGGTTTGAGGGGTGAAGCTTTCTTT. The complete variable domain, with remaining parts taken from reference TRBV28 and TRBJ1-1, reads DVKVTQSSRYLVKRTGEKVFLECVQDMDHENMFWYRQDPGLGLRLIYFSYDVKMKEKGDIPEGYSVSREKKERFSLILESASTNQTSMYLCAGKEGLRGEAFFGQGTRLTVV.

By share, this clone ranks as medium-sized. The V call is TRBV6-1, the J call TRBJ2-3; the match to TRBD2 covers 12 bases. The V gene's germline CDR1 is MNHNS and CDR2 SASEGT. V lost 4 bases, J lost 4 bases, and 0 bases stayed unmatched. The CDR3 is 14 residues long. The CDR3, as DNA: TGTGCCAGCAGTGGACTAGCGGGAGCAGATACGCAGTATTTT. Its protein is CASSGLAGADTQYF.

CDR3 DNA: TGTGCCAGCAGCTTAGGGACATCTAACACCGGGGAGCTGTTTTTT. Translated: CASSLGTSNTGELFF. V and J are TRBV11-3 and TRBJ2-2, with D possibly TRBD1 on 5 matching bases. Germline CDR1 SGHNT, CDR2 YENEEA. The CDR3 runs 15 residues. The V and J ends lost 1 base and 2 bases respectively, with 8 bases between them.

This CDR3 is CASSVSSNQPQHF. The DNA for the CDR3 is TGTGCCAGCAGCGTGAGTAGCAATCAGCCCCAGCATTTT. This sequence joins TRBV9 and TRBJ1-5; no definite D call. In germline, CDR1 is SGDLS, CDR2 YYNGEE. This CDR3 region has 13 residues. The V gene lost 2 bases and the J gene lost 0 bases, with 3 bases spanning the gap. Looking up the rest from reference TRBV9 and TRBJ1-5 gives the full variable domain: DSGVTQTPKHLITATGQRVTLRCSPRSGDLSVYWYQQSLDQGLQFLIQYYNGEERAKGNILERFSAQQFPDLHSELNLSSLELGDSALYFCASSVSSNQPQHFGDGTRLSIL.

V and J are TRBV7-2 and TRBJ2-2; 7 bases are a match to TRBD2. This CDR3 is 16 amino acids long. CDR1 and CDR2 (germline): SGHTA, FQGNSA. Losses at the gene ends were 5 bases for V and 6 bases for J; bases not matched to a gene: 12. This chain's CDR3 is CASSGATGGSPGELFF. CDR3 DNA sequence: TGTGCCAGCAGCGGGGCAACGGGGGGTTCCCCCGGGGAGCTGTTTTTT. Complete variable domain (other parts from reference TRBV7-2 and TRBJ2-2): GAGVSQSPSNKVTEKGKDVELRCDPISGHTALYWYRQSLGQGLEFLIYFQGNSAPDKSGLPSDRFSAERTGGSVSTLTIQRTQQEDSAVYLCASSGATGGSPGELFFGEGSRLTVL.

The CDR3 loop is CASSPGERSSYEQYF. In DNA form, the CDR3 reads TGTGCCAGCAGTCCCGGGGAAAGGAGCTCCTACGAGCAGTACTTC. The chain employs TRBV5-5 and TRBJ2-7; maybe TRBD2 (5 bases). V lost 5 bases and J 0 bases, leaving 15 bases between the germline ends. Per the germline V gene, CDR1 is SGHKS and CDR2 is YYEKEE (reference sequence). The CDR3 is 15 residues long.

The rearrangement uses TRBV18 and TRBJ2-5; D remains ambiguous. CDR1 is KGHSH, CDR2 LQKENI, per germline. The CDR3 is 13 amino acids. Between the trimmed V and J ends, which lost 5 bases and 3 bases, there was a span of 10 bases. CDR3: CASSSTAKETQYF. The DNA for the CDR3 is TGTGCCAGCTCATCAACTGCGAAAGAGACCCAGTACTTC.

The table lists this clone with a few counts. The chain joins TRBV6-5 to TRBJ2-7, with D possibly being TRBD2 (5 bases). CDR1 is MNHEY, CDR2 SVGAGI, per germline. V was pared by 7 bases and J by 6 bases, with 13 bases between. The CDR3 totals 12 residues. The CDR3 sequence: CASTSGVGEQYF. CDR3 DNA sequence: TGTGCCAGCACTTCCGGGGTAGGCGAGCAGTACTTC.

The chain recombines TRBV7-2 with TRBJ1-2; D unresolved. The germline CDR1 and CDR2 sequences are SGHTA and FQGNSA. This CDR3 has 13 amino acids. The V gene lost 5 bases and the J gene lost 8 bases, with 15 bases spanning the gap. The CDR3: CASSKREGTGYTF. The CDR3 nucleotides read TGTGCCAGCAGCAAAAGGGAGGGTACAGGCTACACCTTC. The full variable domain, rest sourced from reference TRBV7-2 and TRBJ1-2, is GAGVSQSPSNKVTEKGKDVELRCDPISGHTALYWYRQSLGQGLEFLIYFQGNSAPDKSGLPSDRFSAERTGGSVSTLTIQRTQQEDSAVYLCASSKREGTGYTFGSGTRLTVV.

The V call is TRBV5-6, the J call TRBJ2-1; D unresolved. V lost 1 base to trimming and J lost 4 bases, with 12 bases between them. The CDR3 sequence is 15 residues long. Germline CDR1 reads SGHDT; CDR2 reads YYEEEE. In DNA form, the CDR3 reads TGTGCCAGCAGCTTGTTGGTTACGGTTTACAATGAGCAGTTCTTC. The encoded protein is CASSLLVTVYNEQFF.

The chain links TRBV9 to TRBJ1-4, with D possibly TRBD1 on 5 matching bases. The CDR3 has 15 amino acids. With 0 bases removed from V and 4 bases from J, the gap between germline ends came to 10 bases. The germline gives CDR1 SGDLS, CDR2 YYNGEE. The DNA for the CDR3 is TGTGCCAGCAGCGTAGATGCGGGGCGTAATGAAAAACTGTTTTTT. It codes for CASSVDAGRNEKLFF.

The chain has TRBV6-1 and TRBJ1-1; 8 nucleotides align to TRBD1. The CDR3 runs 13 residues. The V segment lost 2 bases and the J segment 10 bases; nucleotides outside the gene matches: 6. Germline V gives CDR1 MNHNS, CDR2 SASEGT. This chain's CDR3 is CASSEPGTGGAFF. CDR3 in DNA: TGTGCCAGCAGTGAACCCGGGACAGGTGGAGCTTTCTTT.

This clone was observed once. This chain uses TRBV10-3 with TRBJ2-1; 9 bases agree with TRBD2. Trimming took 7 bases from V and 7 from J; bases not matched to a gene: 8. CDR1 is ENHRY, CDR2 SYGVKD, per germline. The CDR3 is made up of 14 amino acids. The CDR3 loop reads CAITRGGASNEQFF. The CDR3 bases are TGTGCCATCACCCGCGGGGGGGCCAGTAATGAGCAGTTCTTC.

The count of this clone is one. The V call is TRBV5-6, the J call TRBJ1-2; possible D gene TRBD1, 5 bases. This CDR3 spans 13 amino acids. Per germline, CDR1 SGHDT and CDR2 YYEEEE. Deletions cut 9 bases from V and 8 bases from J, with 20 bases between. Written as DNA, the CDR3 is TGTGCCACCTCCCCGGACACCTTGGGGGGCTACACCTTC. Translating it yields CATSPDTLGGYTF.

The chain uses TRBV6-5 and TRBJ2-5; D ambiguous. Germline CDR1 and CDR2: MNHEY and SVGAGI. V dropped 2 bases and J dropped 5 bases, with 15 bases sitting between them. The CDR3 sequence is 15 residues long. The CDR3 is CASSYGSARVETQYF. The CDR3 DNA follows: TGTGCCAGCAGTTACGGCAGCGCGAGAGTTGAGACCCAGTACTTC.

CDR3 sequence reads: CATSRDQRDTYSGANVLTF. CDR3 bases: TGTGCCACCAGCAGAGATCAGAGGGACACTTACTCTGGGGCCAACGTCCTGACTTTC. The chain employs TRBV15 and TRBJ2-6, with D possibly being TRBD1 (6 bases). Germline V gene data show CDR1 as LNHNV and CDR2 as YYDKDF (reference sequence). Trimming took 0 bases from V and 0 from J, leaving 15 bases between them. The CDR3 extends over 19 amino acids.

V and J are TRBV4-2 and TRBJ2-7, with D possibly being TRBD1 (5 bases). The CDR3 consists of 13 residues. V was clipped by 0 bases and J by 5 bases, with 8 bases between them. Per germline, CDR1 LGHNA and CDR2 YNFKEQ. DNA for the CDR3: TGTGCCAGCAGCCAAGAACAGGCCCACGAGCAGTACTTC. It specifies CASSQEQAHEQYF.

The chain combines TRBV5-1 with TRBJ2-1; 16 nucleotides align to TRBD2. V shed 4 bases, J shed 7 bases, and the junction held 14 bases outside the gene matches. The CDR3 spans 19 residues. Germline CDR1 reads SGHRS; CDR2 reads YFSETQ. The CDR3 bases are TGCGCCAGCAGCCCTCTGGGGACTAGCGGGAGGGCTGGAATGAATGAGCAGTTCTTC. Its protein product is CASSPLGTSGRAGMNEQFF.

The chain combines TRBV18 with TRBJ1-4, with TRBD1 as a possible D gene (6 bases). The CDR3 has 16 amino acids. Trimming removed 4 bases from V and 8 bases from J, with 20 bases in between. From germline, CDR1 is KGHSH and CDR2 LQKENI. The CDR3 DNA is TGTGCCAGCTCACACGAGTCGACAGGCTTGAAGGAAAAACTGTTTTTT. It encodes CASSHESTGLKEKLFF.

V gene TRBV7-9 combines with J gene TRBJ2-7; D perhaps matches TRBD2 (5 bases). Germline CDR1 reads SEHNR; CDR2 reads FQNEAQ (reference sequence). Trimming cost V 3 bases and J 2 bases, with 11 bases left between them. This CDR3 has 14 residues. As DNA, the CDR3 is TGTGCCAGCAGCTTTGGACTGGCCACCTACGAGCAGTACTTC. This gives the protein CASSFGLATYEQYF.

This clone appeared a single time. The rearrangement links TRBV13 to TRBJ2-7, with TRBD2 as a possible D gene (5 bases). The ends were cut back, 6 bases at V and 1 base at J, with 13 bases in the middle. CDR3 size: 14 residues. CDR1 and CDR2 from the germline V gene are PRHDT and FYEKMQ (reference sequence). In nucleotides, the CDR3 is TGTGCCAGCAGTGCCGACTTAGCGTCCTACGAGCAGTACTTC. It yields the protein CASSADLASYEQYF.